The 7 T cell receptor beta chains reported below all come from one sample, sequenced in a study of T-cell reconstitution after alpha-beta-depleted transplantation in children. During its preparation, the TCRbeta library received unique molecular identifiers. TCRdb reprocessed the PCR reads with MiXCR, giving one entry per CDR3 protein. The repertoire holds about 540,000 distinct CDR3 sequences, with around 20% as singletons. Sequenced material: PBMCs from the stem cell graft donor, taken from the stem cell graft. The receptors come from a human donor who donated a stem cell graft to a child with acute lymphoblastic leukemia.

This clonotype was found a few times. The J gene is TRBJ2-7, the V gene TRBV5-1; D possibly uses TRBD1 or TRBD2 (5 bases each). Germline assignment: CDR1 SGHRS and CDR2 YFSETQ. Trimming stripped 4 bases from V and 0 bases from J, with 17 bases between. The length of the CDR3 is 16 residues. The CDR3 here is CASSPHPGPSSYEQYF. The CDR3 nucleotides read TGCGCCAGCAGCCCGCACCCGGGGCCGAGCTCCTACGAGCAGTACTTC.

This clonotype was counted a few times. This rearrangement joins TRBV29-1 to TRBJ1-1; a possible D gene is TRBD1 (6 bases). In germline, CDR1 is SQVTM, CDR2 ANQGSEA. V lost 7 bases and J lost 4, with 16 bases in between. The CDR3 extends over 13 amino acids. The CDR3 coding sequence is TGCAGCGCCTTACAGGGTTGGGGCACTGAAGCTTTCTTT. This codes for CSALQGWGTEAFF. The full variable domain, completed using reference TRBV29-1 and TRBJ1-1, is SAVISQKPSRDICQRGTSLTIQCQVDSQVTMMFWYRQQPGQSLTLIATANQGSEATYESGFVIDKFPISRPNLTFSTLTVSNMSPEDSSIYLCSALQGWGTEAFFGQGTRLTVV.

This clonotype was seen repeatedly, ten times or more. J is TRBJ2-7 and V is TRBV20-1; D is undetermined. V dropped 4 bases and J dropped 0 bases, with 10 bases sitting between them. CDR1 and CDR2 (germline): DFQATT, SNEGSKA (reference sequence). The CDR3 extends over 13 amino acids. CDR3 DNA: TGCAGTGCTACCGGTTCAAGCTCCTACGAGCAGTACTTC. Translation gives CSATGSSSYEQYF.

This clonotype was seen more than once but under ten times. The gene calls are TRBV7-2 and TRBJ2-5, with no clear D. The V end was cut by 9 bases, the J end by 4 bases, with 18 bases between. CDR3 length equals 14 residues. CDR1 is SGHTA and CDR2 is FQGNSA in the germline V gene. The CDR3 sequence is CASEPQPNRETQYF. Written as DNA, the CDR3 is TGTGCCAGTGAACCCCAACCAAATCGAGAGACCCAGTACTTC.

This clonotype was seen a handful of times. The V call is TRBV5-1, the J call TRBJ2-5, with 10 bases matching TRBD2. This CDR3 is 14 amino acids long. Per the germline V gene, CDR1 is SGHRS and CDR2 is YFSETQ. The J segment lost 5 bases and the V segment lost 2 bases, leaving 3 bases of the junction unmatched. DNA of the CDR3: TGCGCCAGCAGCTTCACTAGCGGGAAGGAGACCCAGTACTTC. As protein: CASSFTSGKETQYF.

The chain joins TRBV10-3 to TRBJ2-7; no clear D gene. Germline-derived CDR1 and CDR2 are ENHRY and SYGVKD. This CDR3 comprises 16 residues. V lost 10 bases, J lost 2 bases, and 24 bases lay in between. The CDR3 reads CATALGLDQDTYEQYF. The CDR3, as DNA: TGTGCCACCGCCTTAGGCTTGGATCAAGATACCTACGAGCAGTACTTC.

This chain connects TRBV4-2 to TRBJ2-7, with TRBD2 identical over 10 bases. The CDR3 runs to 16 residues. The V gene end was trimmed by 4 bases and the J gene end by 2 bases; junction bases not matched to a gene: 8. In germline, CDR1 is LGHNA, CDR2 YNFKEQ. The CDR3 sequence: CASSRKTSGDTYEQYF. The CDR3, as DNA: TGTGCCAGCAGCCGAAAAACTAGCGGGGACACCTACGAGCAGTACTTC.